The rows below give T cell receptor beta chains drawn from one sample of a study of monozygotic twins with cystic fibrosis. The table came from immunoSEQ multiplex PCR; TCRdb's copy has only in-frame clones and leaves some out. This sample has about 26,000 clones; less than 95% occur once, and the top ten carry 0.54%. The sequencing input was blood. The receptor set was obtained from a girl between 2 and 10 years old with cystic fibrosis. Both conserved end residues are part of each CDR3. Each record gives: V gene, J gene, clone size, D gene, CDR3 DNA, CDR3 protein. The D gene is left open where the match is weak. Only part of the rows carry a size: once, few, many, or a class if the clone is expanded.

V: TRBV9; J: TRBJ2-5; size: .; D: TRBD2; DNA: TGTGCCAGCAGCCAAGGCGGACTAGCGGGGGGAGCAGAGACCCAGTACTTC; CDR3: CASSQGGLAGGAETQYF
V: TRBV5-5; J: TRBJ1-3; size: .; D: TRBD1; DNA: TGTGCCAGCAGCTTCCGGACAGGCTCCGGAAACACCATATATTTT; CDR3: CASSFRTGSGNTIYF
V: TRBV30; J: TRBJ1-2; size: .; D: .; DNA: TGTGCCTGCAGCCCTTCGGAGGGGGTGGGGTATGGCTACACCTTC; CDR3: CACSPSEGVGYGYTF
V: TRBV19; J: TRBJ2-7; size: .; D: .; DNA: TGTGCCAGTAGTCCGCTTAGCGGAGCTCCAACCTACGAGCAGTACTTC; CDR3: CASSPLSGAPTYEQYF
V: TRBV5-1; J: TRBJ1-1; size: .; D: .; DNA: TGCGCCAGCAGCCTGGTCAGGGTAGGGGACACTGAAGCTTTCTTT; CDR3: CASSLVRVGDTEAFF
V: TRBV9; J: TRBJ2-7; size: .; D: .; DNA: TGTGCCAGCAGCGTAGGGGCCAGACAGGATGCCTACGAGCAGTACTTC; CDR3: CASSVGARQDAYEQYF
V: TRBV5-4; J: TRBJ1-5; size: once; D: .; DNA: TGTGCCAGCAGCTTGGGTTTTGGGGGTGGGAGCAATCAGCCCCAGCATTTT; CDR3: CASSLGFGGGSNQPQHF
V: TRBV5-4; J: TRBJ2-3; size: .; D: .; DNA: TGTGCCAGCAGCTTGGGGGGGCGGGAAGATACGCAGTATTTT; CDR3: CASSLGGREDTQYF
V: TRBV6-5; J: TRBJ2-5; size: .; D: .; DNA: TGTGCCAGCAGTCCCGACCCTATTTGGGGAGAGACCCAGTACTTC; CDR3: CASSPDPIWGETQYF
V: TRBV5-1; J: TRBJ1-3; size: .; D: .; DNA: TGCGCCAGCCGCTTACAGAGCTCTGGAAACACCATATATTTT; CDR3: CASRLQSSGNTIYF
V: TRBV5-5; J: TRBJ1-1; size: few; D: .; DNA: TGTGCCAGCAGCTTGGCTAAGGTTGAAGCTTTCTTT; CDR3: CASSLAKVEAFF
V: TRBV7-2; J: TRBJ1-5; size: .; D: TRBD1; DNA: TGTGCCAGCAGCCCACGGCAGGGGGCGGTAAGCAATCAGCCCCAGCATTTT; CDR3: CASSPRQGAVSNQPQHF
V: TRBV5-1; J: TRBJ2-1; size: .; D: TRBD1; DNA: TGCGCCAGCAGCTTGTTGCCCGGGACAGGGCCTAACAATGAGCAGTTCTTC; CDR3: CASSLLPGTGPNNEQFF
V: TRBV7-2; J: TRBJ2-7; size: .; D: TRBD1; DNA: TGTGCCAGCAGCTTAGTGACAGGGAAGGGCGAGCAGTACTTC; CDR3: CASSLVTGKGEQYF
V: TRBV18; J: TRBJ1-1; size: .; D: .; DNA: TGTGCCAGCTCACTGGGGGTGGTCTCCCCCGAGGGCACTGAAGCTTTCTTT; CDR3: CASSLGVVSPEGTEAFF
V: TRBV10-3; J: TRBJ2-7; size: .; D: TRBD2; DNA: TGTGCCATCAGTCGCCCGGCTAGCGGGGGTTCCTACGAGCAGTACTTC; CDR3: CAISRPASGGSYEQYF
V: TRBV6-5; J: TRBJ1-2; size: .; D: .; DNA: TGTGCCAGCAGTTACTCGCGGGCGGGGCTGGACTATGGCTACACCTTC; CDR3: CASSYSRAGLDYGYTF
V: TRBV6-4; J: TRBJ2-1; size: .; D: .; DNA: TGTGCCAGCAGTGACTCGTGGGTGGGGGAGCAGTTCTTC; CDR3: CASSDSWVGEQFF
V: TRBV7-2; J: TRBJ1-2; size: .; D: .; DNA: TGTGCCAGCAGCTTAAATCGCGGCAGAGCGACGTATGGCTACACCTTC; CDR3: CASSLNRGRATYGYTF
V: TRBV6-1; J: TRBJ2-7; size: .; D: .; DNA: TGTGCCAGCAGTGTGGGACTTTACTACGAGCAGTACTTC; CDR3: CASSVGLYYEQYF
V: TRBV7-2; J: TRBJ1-2; size: .; D: .; DNA: TGTGCCAGCAGCTTAATCAGGGAGGTTCGTCTGGGGTATGGCTACACCTTC; CDR3: CASSLIREVRLGYGYTF
V: TRBV6-6; J: TRBJ1-1; size: .; D: .; DNA: TGTGCCAGCAGTCGTACCAGACATTTTCTGAACACTGAAGCTTTCTTT; CDR3: CASSRTRHFLNTEAFF
V: TRBV5-4; J: TRBJ2-3; size: once; D: TRBD1; DNA: TGTGCCAGCAGCTTGAGGACAGGGCGGTTGGATACGCAGTATTTT; CDR3: CASSLRTGRLDTQYF
V: TRBV6-4; J: TRBJ2-1; size: .; D: .; DNA: TGTGCCAGCAGTGACCCAAAAAACTCTGGTGAGCAGTTCTTC; CDR3: CASSDPKNSGEQFF
V: TRBV6-5; J: TRBJ2-7; size: .; D: .; DNA: TGTGCCAGCAGTCCTGACAGGAACCCTTCCTACGAGCAGTACTTC; CDR3: CASSPDRNPSYEQYF
V: TRBV11-2; J: TRBJ2-1; size: .; D: TRBD1; DNA: TGTGCCAGCAGCTTCCGGGACAGGGAAGGGAGTGAGCAGTTCTTC; CDR3: CASSFRDREGSEQFF
V: TRBV6-5; J: TRBJ1-4; size: .; D: TRBD1; DNA: TGTGCCAGCAGTTACTCGGACAGGGAAGAAAAACTGTTTTTT; CDR3: CASSYSDREEKLFF
V: TRBV2; J: TRBJ1-3; size: .; D: .; DNA: TGTGCCAGCACTCACGGAACTGGAAACACCATATATTTT; CDR3: CASTHGTGNTIYF
V: TRBV4-3; J: TRBJ2-1; size: .; D: .; DNA: TGCGCCAGCAGCCAAGATAGGGGCTATCAGAGTTACAATGAGCAGTTCTTC; CDR3: CASSQDRGYQSYNEQFF
V: TRBV2; J: TRBJ2-5; size: .; D: TRBD2; DNA: TGTGCCAGCAGTGTTACTAGCGGGGTCTTACAAGAGACCCAGTACTTC; CDR3: CASSVTSGVLQETQYF
V: TRBV4-2; J: TRBJ2-1; size: .; D: TRBD2; DNA: TGTGCCAGCAGCCAAGGGGCGACTAGCGGGGGGCCAAGGCAGTTCTTC; CDR3: CASSQGATSGGPRQFF
V: TRBV27; J: TRBJ2-7; size: .; D: .; DNA: TGTGCCAGCAGTGGATCAGGGGAGATCTCCTACGAGCAGTACTTC; CDR3: CASSGSGEISYEQYF
V: TRBV30; J: TRBJ2-2; size: .; D: .; DNA: TGTGCCTGGAGTACGCAGAAGAACACCGGGGAGCTGTTTTTT; CDR3: CAWSTQKNTGELFF
V: TRBV5-4; J: TRBJ2-7; size: .; D: .; DNA: TGTGCCAGCAGCTTGGAGGGGGGGCCGTACGAGCAGTACTTC; CDR3: CASSLEGGPYEQYF
V: TRBV5-1; J: TRBJ2-5; size: once; D: .; DNA: TGCGCCAGCAGCTTCGCAGAAGAGACCCAGTACTTC; CDR3: CASSFAEETQYF
V: TRBV7-2; J: TRBJ1-3; size: once; D: .; DNA: TGTGCCAGCAGCCAACTGCGTACAGGGTGGAAGGCTGGAAACACCATATATTTT; CDR3: CASSQLRTGWKAGNTIYF
V: TRBV4-3; J: TRBJ2-1; size: .; D: .; DNA: TGCGCCAGCAGCCAAGAGACTACAGGTTGGGCGTATGAGCAGTTCTTC; CDR3: CASSQETTGWAYEQFF
V: TRBV5-4; J: TRBJ2-7; size: .; D: TRBD2; DNA: TGTGCCAGCAGCTTGGATTTTCGGGGCCCAGGGCGGGGGAGCTACGAGCAGTACTTC; CDR3: CASSLDFRGPGRGSYEQYF
V: TRBV5-6; J: TRBJ2-1; size: .; D: .; DNA: TGTGCCAGCAGCTTAGTTCCCGGGAGCTCCTACAATGAGCAGTTCTTC; CDR3: CASSLVPGSSYNEQFF
V: TRBV7-9; J: TRBJ2-5; size: few; D: TRBD2; DNA: TGTGCCAGCAGCTCGACTAGCCGGGAGACCCAGTACTTC; CDR3: CASSSTSRETQYF
V: TRBV5-1; J: TRBJ1-2; size: .; D: .; DNA: TGCGCCAGCACCTACGCCCCCCCAAAGGGCTATGGCTACACCTTC; CDR3: CASTYAPPKGYGYTF
V: TRBV5-6; J: TRBJ2-2; size: .; D: TRBD1; DNA: TGTGCCAGCAGCAGGGAGAAAGGGGGCCCGAACACCGGGGAGCTGTTTTTT; CDR3: CASSREKGGPNTGELFF
V: TRBV6-6; J: TRBJ2-7; size: .; D: .; DNA: TGTGCCAGCAGTTATTGGACAGAAGCCTACGAGCAGTACTTC; CDR3: CASSYWTEAYEQYF
V: TRBV11-2; J: TRBJ2-1; size: .; D: TRBD1; DNA: TGTGCCAGCAGCTACGACAGGGGCAACGAGCAGTTCTTC; CDR3: CASSYDRGNEQFF
V: TRBV6-5; J: TRBJ1-2; size: .; D: TRBD1; DNA: TGTGCCAGCAGTTGGTCAGGACAGGTCCTTGGCTACACCTTC; CDR3: CASSWSGQVLGYTF
V: TRBV6-6; J: TRBJ2-7; size: once; D: TRBD1; DNA: TGTGCCAGCAGTGAGACAGGGAGACCTTACGAGCAGTACTTC; CDR3: CASSETGRPYEQYF
V: TRBV4-1; J: TRBJ1-6; size: .; D: TRBD1; DNA: TGCGCCAGCAGCCAAGCATCGAGGACAGGGTACTCACCCCTCCACTTT; CDR3: CASSQASRTGYSPLHF
V: TRBV11-3; J: TRBJ2-5; size: .; D: TRBD1; DNA: TGTGCCAGCAGCCGGGACAGCCAAGAGACCCAGTACTTC; CDR3: CASSRDSQETQYF
V: TRBV6-6; J: TRBJ1-2; size: .; D: .; DNA: TGTGCCAGCAGTTATTCTGCCGCCCTTTTCGGCTACACCTTC; CDR3: CASSYSAALFGYTF
V: TRBV5-1; J: TRBJ2-5; size: .; D: .; DNA: TGCGCCAGCAGCTTGACCGGCCTTACATACCAAGAGACCCAGTACTTC; CDR3: CASSLTGLTYQETQYF
V: TRBV18; J: TRBJ1-2; size: .; D: TRBD1; DNA: TGTGCCAGCTCACCAACGGGACAGATCTATGGCTACACCTTC; CDR3: CASSPTGQIYGYTF
V: TRBV30; J: TRBJ2-7; size: .; D: TRBD2; DNA: TGTGCCTGGAAATTGGGGACTAGCTACGAGCAGTACTTC; CDR3: CAWKLGTSYEQYF
V: TRBV5-4; J: TRBJ1-6; size: .; D: .; DNA: TGTGCCAGCAGCCGAGAACAGAATTCACCCCTCCACTTT; CDR3: CASSREQNSPLHF
V: TRBV2; J: TRBJ1-2; size: .; D: .; DNA: TGTGCCAGCAGTGAAGCGCTTCGGGGATATGGCTACACCTTC; CDR3: CASSEALRGYGYTF
V: TRBV20-1; J: TRBJ2-3; size: .; D: .; DNA: TGCAGTACGCATTACAGAAACCCGACCCGTTTT; CDR3: CSTHYRNPTRF
V: TRBV6-5; J: TRBJ2-1; size: .; D: .; DNA: TGTGCCAGCAGTTATATAGGGGCTTGGTACAATGAGCAGTTCTTC; CDR3: CASSYIGAWYNEQFF
V: TRBV6-5; J: TRBJ1-2; size: few; D: .; DNA: TGTGCCAGCAGTTATCAGGGGTCCGTATATGGCTACACCTTC; CDR3: CASSYQGSVYGYTF